This TCR beta chain was observed in a study of control samples from healthy donors and cancer patients. V lost 5 bases, J lost 0 bases, and 8 bases lay in between. The length of the CDR3 is 14 residues. Looked up from germline, CDR1 is SGHAT and CDR2 is FQNNGV. TCRdb's copy holds only in-frame clones and misses some; the assay was immunoSEQ multiplex PCR. The sample records roughly 100,000 clones, roughly 92% being singletons. The V gene is TRBV11-2, the J gene TRBJ1-3; no definite D call. The source is a woman aged 30 to 39 in good health. The material sequenced was blood. CDR3 nucleotides: TGTGCCAGCAGCCCAGCGACCTCTGGAAACACCATATATTTT. Amino acids: CASSPATSGNTIYF.